The 30 T cell receptor beta chains given below trace back to one sample, sequenced in a study of CD8+CD57+ T cells in acquired aplastic anemia. Patients selected for sequencing had displayed CD8+CD57+ cell expansion by flow cytometry. Genomic DNA acted as the template from which TCR beta VDJ combination and CDR3 sequence profiling were carried out. MiXCR, run by TCRdb on the reads, gives a single entry per CDR3 protein. Seen here are a few hundred thousand distinct CDR3 sequences, roughly 34% observed once, and the top ten hold roughly 0.8%. The sequenced sample was sorted CD4+, CD8+, or CD8+CD57+ T cells (not recorded which) from PBMCs. The receptors were gathered from a human donor with aplastic anemia.

This clonotype has a single count. It may be a read error: a sequence one base away is much more abundant. The chain is built from TRBV7-9 and TRBJ1-1, with D hard to call. V dropped 4 bases and J dropped 3 bases, with 15 bases sitting between them. CDR1 and CDR2 from the germline V gene are SEHNR and FQNEAQ (reference sequence). CDR3 length equals 15 residues. This chain's CDR3 is CASSSPQWAYTEAFF. The DNA for the CDR3 is TGTGCCAGCAGCTCACCTCAGTGGGCGTACACTGAAGCTTTCTTT.

This chain connects TRBV4-2 to TRBJ1-3, with a possible D match to TRBD1 (5 bases). V was cut by 4 bases and J by 4 bases, with 11 bases left in between. CDR1 and CDR2 from the germline V gene are LGHNA and YNFKEQ. The CDR3 covers 14 residues. The CDR3 coding sequence is TGTGCCAGCAGCCCGGGGCAGGACGGAAACACCATATATTTT. It codes for CASSPGQDGNTIYF.

There are a few counts of this clonotype. The rearrangement uses TRBV20-1 and TRBJ1-1; a weak D match, TRBD1 (5 bases). Trimming stripped 5 bases from V and 6 bases from J, with 16 bases between. This CDR3 has 13 residues. Germline values: CDR1 DFQATT, CDR2 SNEGSKA (reference sequence). As DNA, the CDR3 is TGCAGTGCTGGCCCTCCCGGGGGTTCTGAAGCTTTCTTT. Protein sequence: CSAGPPGGSEAFF.

This clonotype was seen once. The CDR3 bases are TGTGCCAGCAGCCAAGAGGGGCCAGGAGGAGGCGGGGAATACGAGCAGTACTTC. Amino acid sequence: CASSQEGPGGGGEYEQYF. The chain combines TRBV25-1 with TRBJ2-7; possibly TRBD2 for D (6 bases). This CDR3 comprises 18 residues. The V gene lost 6 bases and the J gene lost 4 bases, with 28 bases spanning the gap. CDR1 is MGHDK, CDR2 SYGVNS, per germline.

V usage is TRBV5-1 and J usage is TRBJ2-7, with 8 bases aligning to TRBD1. This CDR3 has 15 residues. Germline V gene sequence: CDR1 SGHRS, CDR2 YFSETQ. Trimming took 4 bases from V and 3 from J; bases not matched to a gene: 9. The CDR3 is CASSTTGQDLYEQYF. CDR3 in DNA: TGCGCCAGCAGCACAACGGGACAGGACCTCTACGAGCAGTACTTC.

The V and J genes are TRBV25-1 and TRBJ1-1; D not certain. The CDR3 spans 15 residues. Germline lookup yields CDR1 MGHDK and CDR2 SYGVNS. The V and J ends lost 1 base and 2 bases respectively, with 11 bases between them. The CDR3 DNA reads as TGTGCCAGCAGTGAATCTACCCCTGGAAACACTGAAGCTTTCTTT. It translates to CASSESTPGNTEAFF.

This clonotype was seen a handful of times. The chain has TRBV20-1 and TRBJ2-2, with 7 bases lining up with TRBD2. The germline V gene encodes CDR1 DFQATT and CDR2 SNEGSKA (reference sequence). The CDR3 has 16 residues. Trimming removed 1 base from V and 1 base from J; junction bases left unmatched: 6. CDR3 amino acids: CSARVLGLLNTGELFF. DNA for the CDR3: TGCAGTGCTAGAGTATTGGGACTACTGAACACCGGGGAGCTGTTTTTT.

This clonotype was picked up many times. A junction boundary mismatches the germline segment, possibly from a read error. The gene calls are TRBV2 and TRBJ2-1, with D tentatively TRBD2 (6 bases). The CDR3 sequence is 13 residues long. In germline, CDR1 is SNHLY, CDR2 FYNNEI. CDR3 residues: CASRGSGNNEQFF. CDR3 in DNA: TGCGCCAGCAGAGGTAGCGGCAACAATGAGCAGTTCTTC.

The J gene is TRBJ2-1, the V gene TRBV20-1; perhaps TRBD2 as D (6 bases). This CDR3 region has 16 residues. CDR1 and CDR2 from the germline V gene are DFQATT and SNEGSKA (reference sequence). Between the trimmed V and J ends, which lost 1 base and 2 bases, there was a span of 15 bases. CDR3 protein: CSARVIRDWTYNEQFF. The CDR3 DNA reads as TGCAGTGCTAGAGTGATCCGGGACTGGACCTACAATGAGCAGTTCTTC.

Written as DNA, the CDR3 is TGCGCCAGCAGCCATCTAGCGGGGGGGCACCTTGAGCAGTTCTTC. Protein sequence: CASSHLAGGHLEQFF. The genes are TRBV4-1 and TRBJ2-1; TRBD2 agrees at 12 bases. Germline CDR1 MGHRA, CDR2 YSYEKL. This CDR3 comprises 15 residues. The V and J ends lost 3 bases and 9 bases, in that order; junction bases with no gene match: 6.

This clonotype was picked up one time. The rearrangement uses TRBV29-1 and TRBJ1-6, with unresolved D. The CDR3 has 13 residues. CDR1 is SQVTM, CDR2 ANQGSEA, per germline. The germline V and J ends were trimmed by 8 bases and 8 bases, with 16 bases remaining between them. CDR3 nucleotide sequence: TGCAGCTTAGTTGTCCGGGCCGATTCACCCCTCCACTTT. Translating it yields CSLVVRADSPLHF.

The chain is built from TRBV15 and TRBJ2-7; 10 bases match TRBD2. The V and J ends lost 8 bases and 0 bases, in that order; junction bases with no gene match: 13. This CDR3 is 17 amino acids long. Germline-derived CDR1 and CDR2 are LNHNV and YYDKDF (reference sequence). CDR3: CATGSSSGGVSSYEQYF. CDR3 DNA sequence: TGTGCCACCGGGTCGTCTAGCGGGGGCGTTAGCTCCTACGAGCAGTACTTC.

Comment on this clonotype: Its ends do not fully match the called genes, so a read error is possible. V usage is TRBV9 and J usage is TRBJ1-2, with 10 bases identical to TRBD1. The CDR3 has 13 amino acids. Germline loops: CDR1 SGDLS, CDR2 YYNGEE. The CDR3 region is CACSYGQGDGYTF. CDR3 DNA sequence: TGTGCCTGCAGCTATGGACAGGGGGATGGCTACACCTTC.

This clonotype has ten or more counts. V and J are TRBV7-8 and TRBJ1-1; D unclear. This CDR3 contains 15 residues. Germline V gene sequence: CDR1 SGHVS, CDR2 FQNEAQ. Between the trimmed V and J ends, which lost 0 bases and 1 base, there was a span of 9 bases. The CDR3 sequence: CASSLAMSQNTEAFF. The CDR3 DNA reads as TGTGCCAGCAGCTTAGCAATGTCACAGAACACTGAAGCTTTCTTT.

This clonotype was counted many times. This chain joins TRBV20-1 and TRBJ2-3; no clear D gene. This CDR3 has 11 amino acids. Trimming took off 3 bases at V and 4 bases at J, with 5 bases between the two ends. CDR1 and CDR2 (germline): DFQATT, SNEGSKA (reference sequence). The CDR3 here is CSARLADTQYF. CDR3 nucleotide sequence: TGCAGTGCTAGGCTAGCAGATACGCAGTATTTT.

This clonotype was recorded at least ten times. V gene TRBV15 combines with J gene TRBJ2-1, with 8 bases lining up with TRBD2. The CDR3 runs to 15 residues. V was pared by 1 base and J by 4 bases, with 3 bases of the junction left unmatched. Germline V gives CDR1 LNHNV, CDR2 YYDKDF (reference sequence). The CDR3 region is CATSRGTSGYNEQFF. The CDR3 DNA reads as TGTGCCACCAGCAGAGGCACTAGCGGTTACAATGAGCAGTTCTTC.

This clonotype was counted many times. V is TRBV2 and J is TRBJ2-5; either TRBD1 or TRBD2 may fit D (5 bases each). Germline CDR1 SNHLY, CDR2 FYNNEI. This CDR3 is built from 12 residues. V gave up 3 bases and J gave up 14 bases, with 16 bases separating them. This CDR3 is CASSEEVGTRYF. The CDR3 bases are TGTGCCAGCAGTGAGGAGGTGGGGACCAGATACTTC. Full variable domain (outside the CDR3, taken from reference TRBV2 and TRBJ2-5): EPEVTQTPSHQVTQMGQEVILRCVPISNHLYFYWYRQILGQKVEFLVSFYNNEISEKSEIFDDQFSVERPDGSNFTLKIRSTKLEDSAMYFCASSEEVGTRYFGPGTRLLVL.

As regards this clonotype: One junction end disagrees with the germline gene, perhaps due to a read error. J is TRBJ1-6 and V is TRBV2; TRBD1 matches 9 bases. CDR3 length: 14 residues. The germline V gene encodes CDR1 SNHLY and CDR2 FYNNEI. The CDR3 loop is CASTKQGARSPPHF. As DNA, the CDR3 is TGTGCCAGCACTAAACAGGGGGCACGTTCACCCCCCCACTTT.

This chain's CDR3 is CASSHGREGLYEQYF. The CDR3 region has the DNA TGCGCCAGCAGTCATGGACGGGAGGGCCTCTACGAGCAGTACTTC. The chain is built from TRBV5-1 and TRBJ2-7; 8 positions agree with TRBD2. Germline CDR1 reads SGHRS; CDR2 reads YFSETQ. V was pared by 5 bases and J by 3 bases, with 10 bases of the junction left unmatched. This CDR3 has 15 amino acids.

J is TRBJ1-2 and V is TRBV30; no definite D call. The CDR3 runs 12 residues. Germline lookup yields CDR1 GTSNPN and CDR2 SVGIG (reference sequence). Trimming removed 8 bases at V and 1 base at J, with 11 bases between. CDR3 residues: CALKIFNYGYTF. The CDR3 nucleotides read TGTGCCCTCAAGATCTTTAACTATGGCTACACCTTC.

At least ten counts were recorded for this clonotype. The J gene is TRBJ2-1, the V gene TRBV7-2; D uncertain. CDR3 length: 15 amino acids. The V gene's germline CDR1 is SGHTA and CDR2 FQGNSA. The V end was cut by 0 bases, the J end by 3 bases, with 9 bases between. The CDR3, as DNA: TGTGCCAGCAGCTTAGCATCCCTCGACTACAATGAGCAGTTCTTC. Protein: CASSLASLDYNEQFF. The full variable domain, completed using reference TRBV7-2 and TRBJ2-1, is GAGVSQSPSNKVTEKGKDVELRCDPISGHTALYWYRQSLGQGLEFLIYFQGNSAPDKSGLPSDRFSAERTGGSVSTLTIQRTQQEDSAVYLCASSLASLDYNEQFFGPGTRLTVL.

A note on this clonotype: A clone one base away is much larger, so this may be a read error. V is TRBV29-1 and J is TRBJ2-3; 10 bases align to TRBD2. The length of the CDR3 is 14 residues. The germline gives CDR1 SQVTM, CDR2 ANQGSEA. CDR3 amino acids: CSVQVAGGVDTRYF. The CDR3 nucleotides read TGCAGCGTTCAAGTAGCGGGAGGAGTAGATACGCGGTATTTT.

In this sample, this clonotype turned up a few times. The chain employs TRBV11-2 and TRBJ2-6; possibly TRBD2 for D (5 bases). The CDR3 loop spans 18 amino acids. Germline V gene data show CDR1 as SGHAT and CDR2 as FQNNGV. Trimming shortened V by 1 base and J by 2 bases, and 15 bases separated the two germline ends. CDR3 sequence reads: CASSLGRPGDPGANVLTF. CDR3 bases: TGTGCCAGCAGCTTAGGCCGCCCCGGGGATCCTGGGGCCAACGTCCTGACTTTC. Combining the CDR3 with reference TRBV11-2 and TRBJ2-6 gives the whole variable domain EAGVAQSPRYKIIEKRQSVAFWCNPISGHATLYWYQQILGQGPKLLIQFQNNGVVDDSQLPKDRFSAERLKGVDSTLKIQPAKLEDSAVYLCASSLGRPGDPGANVLTFGAGSRLTVL.

The chain couples TRBV2 to TRBJ1-1; possible D gene TRBD1, 6 bases. Between the trimmed V and J ends, which lost 5 bases and 11 bases, there was a span of 15 bases. This CDR3 region has 12 residues. Germline V gene lookup returns CDR1 SNHLY and CDR2 FYNNEI. The CDR3 region is CASSYVAGEAFF. The CDR3 DNA sequence: TGTGCCAGCAGTTACGTGGCAGGGGAGGCTTTCTTT.

The genes are TRBV10-3 and TRBJ2-2, with D possibly being TRBD1 or TRBD2 (6 bases each). V gave up 4 bases and J gave up 4 bases, with 16 bases separating them. The CDR3 is made up of 16 amino acids. Germline loops: CDR1 ENHRY, CDR2 SYGVKD. CDR3 protein: CAISAAVEGGTGELFF. The CDR3 DNA reads TGTGCCATCAGTGCGGCAGTTGAGGGGGGCACCGGGGAGCTGTTTTTT.

This clonotype showed up many times. This rearrangement joins TRBV19 to TRBJ1-6; D unclear. Germline V gene lookup returns CDR1 LNHDA and CDR2 SQIVND (reference sequence). V shed 5 bases and J shed 4 bases, with 6 bases lying between them. The CDR3 has 13 amino acids. Written as DNA, the CDR3 is TGTGCCAGTAGTTCCGGGTATAATTCACCCCTCCACTTT. As protein: CASSSGYNSPLHF.

This clonotype was seen just once. V usage is TRBV30 and J usage is TRBJ1-1; D is undetermined. Germline CDR1 reads GTSNPN; CDR2 reads SVGIG (reference sequence). V was trimmed by 2 bases and J by 1 base, leaving 11 bases between them. The CDR3 is 14 amino acids. The CDR3 sequence: CAWSTGFSNTEAFF. CDR3 in DNA: TGTGCCTGGAGTACGGGGTTCTCGAACACTGAAGCTTTCTTT.

This chain connects TRBV27 to TRBJ1-6, with 9 positions matching TRBD1. The CDR3 is made up of 14 amino acids. Germline trimming cut 6 bases from V and 7 bases from J; bases unmatched to any gene: 4. Germline V gives CDR1 MNHEY, CDR2 SMNVEV (reference sequence). The DNA of the CDR3 is TGTGCCAGCAGAATGACAGGGGGGAATTCACCCCTCCACTTT. Amino acid sequence: CASRMTGGNSPLHF.

The chain recombines TRBV5-1 with TRBJ2-3; 10 bases line up with TRBD2. V gave up 0 bases and J gave up 0 bases; unmatched junction bases: 7. CDR1 is SGHRS and CDR2 is YFSETQ in the germline V gene. The CDR3 consists of 18 residues. This chain's CDR3 is CASSLDRLAGRSTDTQYF. CDR3 DNA: TGCGCCAGCAGCTTGGACCGACTAGCGGGTAGGAGCACAGATACGCAGTATTTT.

The chain links TRBV25-1 to TRBJ1-2; D uncertain. Looked up from germline, CDR1 is MGHDK and CDR2 is SYGVNS. CDR3 length equals 14 residues. The V gene lost 6 bases and the J gene lost 12 bases, with 23 bases spanning the gap. CDR3 coding DNA: TGTGCCAGCAGCCCCCGCCCGGCAGACTCTGGAAACACCTTC. It translates to CASSPRPADSGNTF.